A single sample gave rise to the 16 T cell receptor beta chains below, sequenced in a study of cytomegalovirus exposure and HLA in healthy donors. Primers included in the PCR were 60 Vbeta and 13 Jbeta primers. Here immunoSEQ multiplex PCR was the method, and the copy in TCRdb shows in-frame clones only, minus some. The data contain roughly 150,000 clones, roughly three quarters of them singletons. The sample comprised PBMCs. The receptor source for this set is a man aged 25-40 years in good health and CMV-seronegative.

The chain links TRBV5-4 to TRBJ2-5, with TRBD1 matching over 11 bases. Germline loops: CDR1 SGHNT, CDR2 YYREEE (reference sequence). Trimming removed 4 bases from V and 5 bases from J; junction bases left unmatched: 7. The CDR3 totals 15 residues. The CDR3 DNA reads as TGTGCCAGCAGCCCCCGGGACAGGGGGGGGGAGACCCAGTACTTC. This encodes CASSPRDRGGETQYF.

This chain uses TRBV25-1 with TRBJ1-2, with D hard to call. The CDR3 has 12 residues. Germline V CDR1 and CDR2: MGHDK, SYGVNS. With 2 bases removed from V and 8 bases from J, the gap between germline ends came to 9 bases. The CDR3 DNA follows: TGTGCCAGCAGTGAACAGGCTGTCGGCTACACCTTC. Translated: CASSEQAVGYTF.

This clone was seen more than once but under ten times. The gene calls are TRBV19 and TRBJ2-1, with TRBD2 as a possible D gene (6 bases). CDR1 is LNHDA, CDR2 SQIVND, per germline (reference sequence). V was shortened by 4 bases and J by 13 bases, with 17 bases between the two germline ends. The CDR3 totals 13 residues. The CDR3: CASSTVGGSGQFF. CDR3 coding DNA: TGTGCCAGTAGTACAGTGGGGGGTAGCGGACAGTTCTTC.

The V gene is TRBV5-4, the J gene TRBJ2-5, with 8 nucleotides matching TRBD2. Germline V CDR1 and CDR2: SGHNT, YYREEE (reference sequence). This CDR3 is 16 amino acids long. V dropped 4 bases and J dropped 5; count of bases not matched to a gene: 13. The CDR3 DNA is TGTGCCAGCAGCCGGATAGCGGGATCCCTGGGGGAGACCCAGTACTTC. Amino acid sequence: CASSRIAGSLGETQYF.

V gene TRBV28 combines with J gene TRBJ1-4; TRBD1 agrees at 10 bases. This CDR3 has 14 residues. Germline assignment: CDR1 MDHEN and CDR2 SYDVKM. Trimming cost V 7 bases and J 8 bases; bases outside gene matches: 7. The CDR3 is CASNWGTGVEKLFF. In DNA, the CDR3 is TGTGCCAGCAACTGGGGGACAGGGGTAGAAAAACTGTTTTTT.

The gene calls are TRBV28 and TRBJ2-3; maybe TRBD2 (5 bases). The V end lost 6 bases, the J end lost 6 bases, and 19 bases lay between the germline ends. From germline, CDR1 is MDHEN and CDR2 SYDVKM. This CDR3 spans 15 amino acids. The CDR3 DNA reads TGTGCCAGCAGCTACGGGTCTCCGGGAAGGGATACGCAGTATTTT. Translated: CASSYGSPGRDTQYF.

The V and J genes are TRBV5-6 and TRBJ1-1; perhaps TRBD1 as D (6 bases). CDR3 length equals 14 residues. V lost 3 bases, J lost 1 base, and 10 bases lay in between. Germline V CDR1 and CDR2: SGHDT, YYEEEE. The CDR3 DNA reads as TGTGCCAGCAGCTCGGACAGTTCGAACACTGAAGCTTTCTTT. Translation: CASSSDSSNTEAFF.

The chain couples TRBV6-5 to TRBJ2-2; D gene ambiguous. Germline loops: CDR1 MNHEY, CDR2 SVGAGI. V was trimmed by 3 bases and J by 4 bases, leaving 12 bases between them. CDR3 length equals 15 residues. The CDR3 bases are TGTGCCAGCAGTTATTGGAGCGATGGCACCGGGGAGCTGTTTTTT. As protein: CASSYWSDGTGELFF.

The chain uses TRBV4-3 and TRBJ1-1; 7 nucleotides line up with TRBD1. Per the germline V gene, CDR1 is LGHNA and CDR2 is YSLEER. Losses at the gene ends were 3 bases for V and 1 base for J; bases not matched to a gene: 8. This CDR3 is 16 amino acids long. In DNA form, the CDR3 reads TGCGCCAGCAGCCACGGTGGGAGACAGGGGAACACTGAAGCTTTCTTT. It codes for CASSHGGRQGNTEAFF.

The chain couples TRBV28 to TRBJ1-5, with TRBD1 identical over 9 bases. Germline V gene lookup returns CDR1 MDHEN and CDR2 SYDVKM. V lost 4 bases, J lost 5 bases, and 3 bases stayed unmatched. The CDR3 has 14 residues. The CDR3 DNA reads TGTGCCAGCAGTTCAAGACAGGGGGATCAGCCCCAGCATTTT. Translated: CASSSRQGDQPQHF.

This clone is a singleton in its sample. This rearrangement joins TRBV7-9 to TRBJ1-2, with D maybe TRBD1 (6 bases). Germline lookup yields CDR1 SEHNR and CDR2 FQNEAQ (reference sequence). The CDR3 runs to 15 residues. Trimming pared 5 bases from V and 2 bases from J, leaving 15 bases between. CDR3 protein: CASSPVGGKNYGYTF. CDR3 DNA: TGTGCCAGCAGCCCGGTAGGGGGAAAGAACTATGGCTACACCTTC.

The chain couples TRBV2 to TRBJ2-4; TRBD1 aligns across 7 bases. CDR3 length equals 15 residues. The germline V gene has CDR1 SNHLY and CDR2 FYNNEI. The V segment lost 7 bases and the J segment 0 bases; nucleotides outside the gene matches: 6. The chain's CDR3 is CASIGTEIAKNIQYF. In DNA form, the CDR3 reads TGTGCCAGCATTGGGACAGAGATAGCCAAAAACATTCAGTACTTC.

In its sample, this clone was seen once. J is TRBJ2-5 and V is TRBV18; 7 nucleotides align to TRBD2. CDR3 length equals 15 residues. Germline V lookup: CDR1 KGHSH, CDR2 LQKENI. The J segment lost 9 bases and the V segment lost 2 bases, leaving 12 bases of the junction unmatched. The CDR3 protein is CASSPSTSIRGAQYF. DNA for the CDR3: TGTGCCAGCTCACCATCGACTAGCATCCGCGGGGCCCAGTACTTC.

V usage is TRBV30 and J usage is TRBJ2-1; 13 bases map to TRBD2. V lost 3 bases to trimming and J lost 5 bases; unmatched junction nucleotides: 7. The germline gives CDR1 GTSNPN, CDR2 SVGIG (reference sequence). The CDR3 covers 16 residues. The CDR3 bases are TGTGCCTGGAGCCCTGGACTAGCGGGAGAAAACAATGAGCAGTTCTTC. It codes for CAWSPGLAGENNEQFF.

By share of the sample, this clone is medium-sized. The chain uses TRBV28 and TRBJ1-1, with D maybe TRBD1 (5 bases). Trimming removed 3 bases from V and 6 bases from J, with 14 bases in between. The CDR3 loop spans 14 amino acids. The germline CDR1 and CDR2 sequences are MDHEN and SYDVKM. The CDR3 spells CASSLVYRGSEAFF. The DNA of the CDR3 is TGTGCCAGCAGTTTGGTGTATCGGGGGTCTGAAGCTTTCTTT.

The V call is TRBV9, the J call TRBJ2-5; D possibly corresponds to TRBD2 (6 bases). CDR1 is SGDLS, CDR2 YYNGEE, per germline. CDR3 length: 16 amino acids. V lost 2 bases to trimming and J lost 4 bases, with 18 bases between them. The CDR3 is CASSVRGTGAGETQYF. DNA for the CDR3: TGTGCCAGCAGCGTGAGAGGGACTGGCGCAGGAGAGACCCAGTACTTC.